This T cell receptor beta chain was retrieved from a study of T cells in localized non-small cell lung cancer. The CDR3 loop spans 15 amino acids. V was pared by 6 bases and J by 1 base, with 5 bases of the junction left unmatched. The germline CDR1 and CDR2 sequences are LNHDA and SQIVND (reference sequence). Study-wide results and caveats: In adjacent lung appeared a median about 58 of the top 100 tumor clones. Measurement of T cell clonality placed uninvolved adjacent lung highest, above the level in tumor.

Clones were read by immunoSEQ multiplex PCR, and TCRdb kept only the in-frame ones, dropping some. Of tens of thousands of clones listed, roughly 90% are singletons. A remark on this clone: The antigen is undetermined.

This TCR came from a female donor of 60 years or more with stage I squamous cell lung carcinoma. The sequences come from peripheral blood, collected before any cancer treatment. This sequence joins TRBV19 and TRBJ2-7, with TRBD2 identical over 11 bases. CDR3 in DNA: TGTGCCAGTAGACTAGCGGGAGAAGGATCCTACGAGCAGTACTTC. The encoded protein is CASRLAGEGSYEQYF.